This is a list of T cell receptor beta chains from one sample in a study of OX40 agonist ivuxolimab in advanced cancers. The method was immunoSEQ multiplex PCR; TCRdb's version includes in-frame clones alone and lacks a portion of them. The sample has fewer than 30,000 clones; about four fifths are singletons. The source was CD4+ or CD8+ T cells sorted from blood, collected in a trial of the OX40 agonist ivuxolimab. These TCRs come from an adult with an advanced solid tumor such as melanoma, head and neck, liver or kidney cancer. Both conserved end residues are part of each CDR3. The D gene is left open where the match is weak. Part of the rows lack a size; the others show once, few, many or a class for expanded clones.

clone_size: -
v_call: TRBV4-1
d_call: -
j_call: TRBJ1-1
cdr3_nt: TGCGCCAGCAGCCAGGCAGGGTGGACTGAAGCTTTCTTT
cdr3_aa: CASSQAGWTEAFF

clone_size: -
v_call: TRBV7-8
d_call: -
j_call: TRBJ2-3
cdr3_nt: TGTGCCAGCAGCTTAGGGTTCACAGATACGCAGTATTTT
cdr3_aa: CASSLGFTDTQYF

clone_size: -
v_call: TRBV2
d_call: -
j_call: TRBJ2-7
cdr3_nt: TGTGCCAGCAGTGAAGCGGGTTACTCCTACGAGCAGTACTTC
cdr3_aa: CASSEAGYSYEQYF

clone_size: -
v_call: TRBV7-6
d_call: TRBD2
j_call: TRBJ2-1
cdr3_nt: TGTGCCAGCAGTAGGAGCGGGGGCCGCTACAATGAGCAGTTCTTC
cdr3_aa: CASSRSGGRYNEQFF

clone_size: -
v_call: TRBV19
d_call: -
j_call: TRBJ2-3
cdr3_nt: TGTGCCAGTAGTGAGACAGTCTTTATCACAGATACGCAGTATTTT
cdr3_aa: CASSETVFITDTQYF

clone_size: -
v_call: TRBV19
d_call: -
j_call: TRBJ2-3
cdr3_nt: TGTGCCAGTAAGGAACGGGGCTTCACAGATACGCAGTATTTT
cdr3_aa: CASKERGFTDTQYF

clone_size: once
v_call: TRBV5-1
d_call: -
j_call: TRBJ2-7
cdr3_nt: TGCGCCAGCAGCTTGGACGGACCCTCTTACGAGCAGTACTTC
cdr3_aa: CASSLDGPSYEQYF

clone_size: few
v_call: TRBV14
d_call: TRBD2
j_call: TRBJ2-5
cdr3_nt: TGTGCCAGCAGCCAAGATTCGGGACTAGCGGGAGAAGAAACGGAGACCCAGTACTTC
cdr3_aa: CASSQDSGLAGEETETQYF

clone_size: -
v_call: TRBV5-6
d_call: TRBD1
j_call: TRBJ2-3
cdr3_nt: TGTGCCAGCAGCCTACAGGGGATAACAGATACGCAGTATTTT
cdr3_aa: CASSLQGITDTQYF

clone_size: -
v_call: TRBV4-3
d_call: -
j_call: TRBJ2-7
cdr3_nt: TGCGCCAGCAGCCAAGGGACACCCTACGAGCAGTACTTC
cdr3_aa: CASSQGTPYEQYF

clone_size: -
v_call: TRBV4-1
d_call: -
j_call: TRBJ2-5
cdr3_nt: TGCGCCAGCAGCCTCCCTGGAGGAGCCGAGACCCAGTACTTC
cdr3_aa: CASSLPGGAETQYF

clone_size: -
v_call: TRBV5-6
d_call: -
j_call: TRBJ2-1
cdr3_nt: TGTGCCAGCAGCTTTCCGGCCGGGACCCTAGCTGACAATGAGCAGTTCTTC
cdr3_aa: CASSFPAGTLADNEQFF

clone_size: -
v_call: TRBV11-1
d_call: -
j_call: TRBJ2-7
cdr3_nt: TGTGCCAGCAGCCGGACGGGTCCCTACGAGCAGTACTTC
cdr3_aa: CASSRTGPYEQYF

clone_size: few
v_call: TRBV7-8
d_call: -
j_call: TRBJ2-7
cdr3_nt: TGTGCCAGCAGCTTAGGTAACGAGCAGTACTTC
cdr3_aa: CASSLGNEQYF

clone_size: -
v_call: TRBV9
d_call: -
j_call: TRBJ2-7
cdr3_nt: TGTGCCAGCAGCGTAGCGTGGACGAGCTACGAGCAGTACTTC
cdr3_aa: CASSVAWTSYEQYF

clone_size: once
v_call: TRBV7-6
d_call: -
j_call: TRBJ1-3
cdr3_nt: TGTGCCAGCAGCTTCGAGGGGAGCTCTGGAAACACCATATATTTT
cdr3_aa: CASSFEGSSGNTIYF

clone_size: -
v_call: TRBV28
d_call: TRBD1
j_call: TRBJ2-7
cdr3_nt: TGTGCCAGCAGTTTCCCTGGCAGGGGGCGAACCGAGCAGTACTTC
cdr3_aa: CASSFPGRGRTEQYF

clone_size: -
v_call: TRBV4-2
d_call: TRBD2
j_call: TRBJ2-3
cdr3_nt: TGTGCCAGCAGCCCCGAAGGGGAGGGCCCGGATACGCAGTATTTT
cdr3_aa: CASSPEGEGPDTQYF

clone_size: few
v_call: TRBV4-1
d_call: TRBD2
j_call: TRBJ2-2
cdr3_nt: TGCGCCAGCAGCCTCGGACTAGCGACGAACACCGGGGAGCTGTTTTTT
cdr3_aa: CASSLGLATNTGELFF

clone_size: -
v_call: TRBV30
d_call: TRBD1
j_call: TRBJ1-5
cdr3_nt: TGTGCCTGGAGTCCAGGACAGGGAGCGCAGCCCCAGCATTTT
cdr3_aa: CAWSPGQGAQPQHF

clone_size: -
v_call: TRBV6-5
d_call: -
j_call: TRBJ1-1
cdr3_nt: TGTGCCAGCAGTTACTCAGCTGAAGCTTTCTTT
cdr3_aa: CASSYSAEAFF

clone_size: -
v_call: TRBV7-6
d_call: -
j_call: TRBJ2-7
cdr3_nt: TGTGCCAGCAGCTTAGCCCTTGACGGTTACGAGCAGTACTTC
cdr3_aa: CASSLALDGYEQYF

clone_size: -
v_call: TRBV2
d_call: -
j_call: TRBJ2-7
cdr3_nt: TGTGCCGGGAGTCCTCCGGGGCCGTACTTC
cdr3_aa: CAGSPPGPYF

clone_size: -
v_call: TRBV15
d_call: -
j_call: TRBJ1-2
cdr3_nt: TGTGCCACCAGCAGAGACAGGGCCTACTATGGCTACACCTTC
cdr3_aa: CATSRDRAYYGYTF

clone_size: -
v_call: TRBV1
d_call: -
j_call: TRBJ2-7
cdr3_nt: TGCACCAGCAGCCGGTCTAGCGGGAGATATGACTACGAGCAGTACTTC
cdr3_aa: CTSSRSSGRYDYEQYF

clone_size: once
v_call: TRBV7-8
d_call: -
j_call: TRBJ1-5
cdr3_nt: TGTGCCAGCAGCTCATCGACAGGCCATCAGCCCCAGCATTTT
cdr3_aa: CASSSSTGHQPQHF

clone_size: -
v_call: TRBV5-6
d_call: TRBD2
j_call: TRBJ2-1
cdr3_nt: TGTGCCAGCAGCTTCGGACTAGCGGAGAGGGGTGAGCAGTTCTTC
cdr3_aa: CASSFGLAERGEQFF

clone_size: -
v_call: TRBV30
d_call: -
j_call: TRBJ2-2
cdr3_nt: TGTGCCTGGAGTCCCGGAAACACCGGGGAGCTGTTTTTT
cdr3_aa: CAWSPGNTGELFF

clone_size: -
v_call: TRBV29-1
d_call: TRBD1
j_call: TRBJ2-7
cdr3_nt: TGCAGCGTTGAAGGGGCAGGGGGCATCTACGAGCAGTACTTC
cdr3_aa: CSVEGAGGIYEQYF

clone_size: -
v_call: TRBV7-9
d_call: -
j_call: TRBJ2-4
cdr3_nt: TGTGCCAGCAGCCCGCCGGTGGGACTAGCCAAAAACATTCAGTACTTC
cdr3_aa: CASSPPVGLAKNIQYF

clone_size: -
v_call: TRBV6-1
d_call: TRBD1
j_call: TRBJ2-2
cdr3_nt: TGTGCCAGCAGTGAACAGGTCAGGGGGACCGGGGAGCTGTTTTTT
cdr3_aa: CASSEQVRGTGELFF

clone_size: -
v_call: TRBV7-9
d_call: -
j_call: TRBJ2-2
cdr3_nt: TGTGCCAGCAGCTTAGCGGAGGGGGAGCTGTTTTTT
cdr3_aa: CASSLAEGELFF

clone_size: -
v_call: TRBV27
d_call: -
j_call: TRBJ2-7
cdr3_nt: TGTGCCAGCAGTTTACGCGCGGGGGCCTTCTACGAGCAGTACTTC
cdr3_aa: CASSLRAGAFYEQYF

clone_size: -
v_call: TRBV4-3
d_call: TRBD1
j_call: TRBJ1-4
cdr3_nt: TGCGCCAGCAGTCACGGGACAGTTAATGAAAAACTGTTTTTT
cdr3_aa: CASSHGTVNEKLFF

clone_size: -
v_call: TRBV7-9
d_call: -
j_call: TRBJ2-7
cdr3_nt: TGTGCCAGCAGCTTAGCATTTGTGGCAGGGGATTACGAGCAGTACTTC
cdr3_aa: CASSLAFVAGDYEQYF

clone_size: large
v_call: TRBV19
d_call: -
j_call: TRBJ2-4
cdr3_nt: TGTGCCAGTAGTATAGGGGGACACATTCAGTACTTC
cdr3_aa: CASSIGGHIQYF

clone_size: few
v_call: TRBV9
d_call: -
j_call: TRBJ1-3
cdr3_nt: TGTGCCAGCAGCCATGCAGTCGGGAACACCATATATTTT
cdr3_aa: CASSHAVGNTIYF

clone_size: once
v_call: TRBV13
d_call: TRBD1
j_call: TRBJ1-2
cdr3_nt: TGTGCCAGCAGGTACTCTCCGGGACAGGGGGCGGTTTGGAATGGCTACACCTTC
cdr3_aa: CASRYSPGQGAVWNGYTF

clone_size: few
v_call: TRBV4-3
d_call: TRBD2
j_call: TRBJ2-7
cdr3_nt: TGCGCCAGCAGCCAAGTAACTAGCGGCTCCTACGAGCAGTACTTC
cdr3_aa: CASSQVTSGSYEQYF

clone_size: -
v_call: TRBV7-8
d_call: -
j_call: TRBJ1-5
cdr3_nt: TGTGCCAGCAGCCGCGGCCGGACCAATCAGCCCCAGCATTTT
cdr3_aa: CASSRGRTNQPQHF